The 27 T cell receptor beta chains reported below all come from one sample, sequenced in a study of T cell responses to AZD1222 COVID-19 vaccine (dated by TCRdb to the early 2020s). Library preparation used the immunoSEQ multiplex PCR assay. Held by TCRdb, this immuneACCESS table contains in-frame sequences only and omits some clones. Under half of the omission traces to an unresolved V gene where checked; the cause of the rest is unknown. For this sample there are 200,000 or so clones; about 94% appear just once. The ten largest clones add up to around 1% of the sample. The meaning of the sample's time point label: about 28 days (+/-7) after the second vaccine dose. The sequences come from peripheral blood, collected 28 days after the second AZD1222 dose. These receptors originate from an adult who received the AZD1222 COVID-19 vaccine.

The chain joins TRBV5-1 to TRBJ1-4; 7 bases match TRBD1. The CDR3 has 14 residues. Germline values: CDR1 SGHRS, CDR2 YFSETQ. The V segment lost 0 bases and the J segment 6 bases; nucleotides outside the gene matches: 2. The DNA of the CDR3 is TGCGCCAGCAGCTTGGGGACAGGCGATGAAAAACTGTTTTTT. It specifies CASSLGTGDEKLFF.

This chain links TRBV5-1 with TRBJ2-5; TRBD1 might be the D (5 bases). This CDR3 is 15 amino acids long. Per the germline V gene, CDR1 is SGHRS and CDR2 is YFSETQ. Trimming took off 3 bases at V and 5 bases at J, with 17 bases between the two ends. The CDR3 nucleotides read TGCGCCAGCAGCTCGGTGACCCTGGGGCAGGAGACCCAGTACTTC. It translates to CASSSVTLGQETQYF.

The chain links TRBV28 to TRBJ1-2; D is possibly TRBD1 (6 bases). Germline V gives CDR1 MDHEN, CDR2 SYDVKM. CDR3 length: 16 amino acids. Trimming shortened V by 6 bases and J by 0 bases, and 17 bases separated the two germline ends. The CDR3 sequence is CASRGGPWTANYGYTF. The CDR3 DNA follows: TGTGCCAGCAGGGGTGGACCATGGACAGCTAACTATGGCTACACCTTC.

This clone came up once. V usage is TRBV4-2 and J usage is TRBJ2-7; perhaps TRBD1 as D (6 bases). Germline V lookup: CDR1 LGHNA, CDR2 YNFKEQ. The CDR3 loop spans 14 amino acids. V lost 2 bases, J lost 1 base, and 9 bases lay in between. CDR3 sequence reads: CASSQSGQSYEQYF. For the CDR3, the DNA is TGTGCCAGCAGCCAATCCGGACAGTCCTACGAGCAGTACTTC.

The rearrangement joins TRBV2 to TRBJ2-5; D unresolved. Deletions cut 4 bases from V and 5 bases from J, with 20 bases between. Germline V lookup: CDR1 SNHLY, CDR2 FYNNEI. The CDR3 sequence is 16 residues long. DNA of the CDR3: TGTGCCAGCAGTGCTCAGTTAGGCACGTCCGGGGAGACCCAGTACTTC. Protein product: CASSAQLGTSGETQYF.

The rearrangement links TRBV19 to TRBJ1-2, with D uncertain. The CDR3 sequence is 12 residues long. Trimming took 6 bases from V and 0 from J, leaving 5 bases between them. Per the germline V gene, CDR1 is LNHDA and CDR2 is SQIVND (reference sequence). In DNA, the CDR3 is TGTGCCAGTAGACCGGCTAACTATGGCTACACCTTC. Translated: CASRPANYGYTF.

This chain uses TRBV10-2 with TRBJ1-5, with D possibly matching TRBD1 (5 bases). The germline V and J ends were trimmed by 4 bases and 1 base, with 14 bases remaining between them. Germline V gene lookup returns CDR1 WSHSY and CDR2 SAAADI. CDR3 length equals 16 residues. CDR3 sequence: CASSGGRGGSNQPQHF. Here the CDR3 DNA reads TGCGCCAGCAGTGGGGGGAGGGGCGGCAGCAATCAGCCCCAGCATTTT.

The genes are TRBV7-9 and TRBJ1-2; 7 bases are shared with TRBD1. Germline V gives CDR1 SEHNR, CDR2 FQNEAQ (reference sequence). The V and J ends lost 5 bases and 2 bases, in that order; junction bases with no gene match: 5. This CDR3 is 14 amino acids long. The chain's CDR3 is CASSPPGQNYGYTF. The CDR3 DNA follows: TGTGCCAGCAGCCCGCCGGGACAGAACTATGGCTACACCTTC.

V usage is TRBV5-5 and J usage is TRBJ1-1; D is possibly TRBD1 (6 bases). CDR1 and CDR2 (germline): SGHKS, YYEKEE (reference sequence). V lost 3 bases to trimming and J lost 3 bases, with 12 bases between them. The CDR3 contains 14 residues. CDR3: CASSSGGKYTEAFF. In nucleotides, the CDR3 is TGTGCCAGCAGCTCGGGGGGCAAATACACTGAAGCTTTCTTT.

CDR3 residues: CASSLRDPKGSNQPQHF. DNA for the CDR3: TGTGCCAGCAGCTTACGGGACCCCAAGGGGAGCAATCAGCCCCAGCATTTT. The chain couples TRBV7-2 to TRBJ1-5, with a weak D call TRBD1 (5 bases). Germline CDR1 is SGHTA and CDR2 is FQGNSA. The CDR3 is 17 residues long. With 2 bases removed from V and 1 base from J, the gap between germline ends came to 15 bases.

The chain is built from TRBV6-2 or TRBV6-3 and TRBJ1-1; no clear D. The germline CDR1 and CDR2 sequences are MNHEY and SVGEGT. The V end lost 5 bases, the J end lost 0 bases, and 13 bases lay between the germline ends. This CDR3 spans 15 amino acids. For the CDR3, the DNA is TGTGCCAGCAGTCGAAGCGCGCGAGTGAACACTGAAGCTTTCTTT. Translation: CASSRSARVNTEAFF.

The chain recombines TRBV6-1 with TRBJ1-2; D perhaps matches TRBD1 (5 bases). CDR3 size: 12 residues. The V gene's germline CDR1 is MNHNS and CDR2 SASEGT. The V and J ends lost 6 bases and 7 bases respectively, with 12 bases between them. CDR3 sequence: CASRGGNIGYTF. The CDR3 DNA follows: TGTGCCAGCAGGGGGGGGAATATTGGCTACACCTTC.

The CDR3 reads CAIGGQVGNQPQHF. The CDR3 DNA follows: TGTGCCATAGGGGGACAGGTTGGTAATCAGCCCCAGCATTTT. The V and J genes are TRBV6-5 and TRBJ1-5, with 8 nucleotides matching TRBD1. The CDR3 is 14 residues long. The V gene's germline CDR1 is MNHEY and CDR2 SVGAGI. Trimming at V came to 10 bases and at J to 4 bases, leaving 9 bases not matched to a gene.

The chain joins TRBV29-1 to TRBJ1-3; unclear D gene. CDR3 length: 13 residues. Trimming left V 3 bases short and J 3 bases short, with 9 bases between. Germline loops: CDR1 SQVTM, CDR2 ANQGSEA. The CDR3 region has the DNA TGCAGCGTTGATCCGCGGGGTGGAAACACCATATATTTT. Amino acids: CSVDPRGGNTIYF. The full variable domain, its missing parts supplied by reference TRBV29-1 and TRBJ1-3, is SAVISQKPSRDICQRGTSLTIQCQVDSQVTMMFWYRQQPGQSLTLIATANQGSEATYESGFVIDKFPISRPNLTFSTLTVSNMSPEDSSIYLCSVDPRGGNTIYFGEGSWLTVV.

The CDR3 protein is CASATGDNQPQHF. The DNA for the CDR3 is TGTGCCAGTGCTACAGGGGATAATCAGCCCCAGCATTTT. The chain uses TRBV7-2 and TRBJ1-5, with TRBD1 matching over 7 bases. The length of the CDR3 is 13 residues. Per the germline V gene, CDR1 is SGHTA and CDR2 is FQGNSA. V shed 9 bases, J shed 4 bases, and the junction held 6 bases outside the gene matches.

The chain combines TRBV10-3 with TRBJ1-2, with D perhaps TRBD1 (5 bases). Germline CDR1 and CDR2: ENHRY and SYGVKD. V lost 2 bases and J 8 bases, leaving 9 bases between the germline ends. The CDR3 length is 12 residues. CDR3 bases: TGTGCCATCAGTGAGGGGGCGGAGGGCTACACCTTC. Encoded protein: CAISEGAEGYTF.

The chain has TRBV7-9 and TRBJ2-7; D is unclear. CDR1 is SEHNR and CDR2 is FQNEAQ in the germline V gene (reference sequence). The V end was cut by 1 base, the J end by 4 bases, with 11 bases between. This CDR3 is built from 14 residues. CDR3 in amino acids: CASSLERHKYEQYF. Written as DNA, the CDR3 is TGTGCCAGCAGCTTAGAGCGACACAAGTACGAGCAGTACTTC. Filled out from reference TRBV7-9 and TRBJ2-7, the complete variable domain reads DTGVSQNPRHKITKRGQNVTFRCDPISEHNRLYWYRQTLGQGPEFLTYFQNEAQLEKSRLLSDRFSAERPKGSFSTLEIQRTEQGDSAMYLCASSLERHKYEQYFGPGTRLTVT.

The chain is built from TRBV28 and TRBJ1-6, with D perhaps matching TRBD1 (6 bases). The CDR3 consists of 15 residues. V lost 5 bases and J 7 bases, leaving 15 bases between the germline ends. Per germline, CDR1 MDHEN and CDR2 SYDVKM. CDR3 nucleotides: TGTGCCAGCAGTGGGGCACAGGGTAGGAATTCACCCCTCCACTTT. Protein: CASSGAQGRNSPLHF.

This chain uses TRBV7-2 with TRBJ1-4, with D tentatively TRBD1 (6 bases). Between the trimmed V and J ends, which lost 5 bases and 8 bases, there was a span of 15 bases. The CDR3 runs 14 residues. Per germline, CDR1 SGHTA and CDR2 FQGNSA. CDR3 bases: TGTGCCAGCAGCGGCAACAGGGTGGGAGAAAAACTGTTTTTT. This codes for CASSGNRVGEKLFF.

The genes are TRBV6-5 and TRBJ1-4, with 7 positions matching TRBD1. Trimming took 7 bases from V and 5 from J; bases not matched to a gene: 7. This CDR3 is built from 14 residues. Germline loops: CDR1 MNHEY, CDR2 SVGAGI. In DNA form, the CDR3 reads TGTGCCAGCACTCCGGGACAGAAGAATGAAAAACTGTTTTTT. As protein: CASTPGQKNEKLFF.

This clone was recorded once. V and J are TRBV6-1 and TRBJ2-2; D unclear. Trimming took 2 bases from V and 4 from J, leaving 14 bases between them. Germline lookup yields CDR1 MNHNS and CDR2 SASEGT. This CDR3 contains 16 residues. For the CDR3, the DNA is TGTGCCAGCAGTGAAAGTAGGTGGGTTCTCACCGGGGAGCTGTTTTTT. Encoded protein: CASSESRWVLTGELFF.

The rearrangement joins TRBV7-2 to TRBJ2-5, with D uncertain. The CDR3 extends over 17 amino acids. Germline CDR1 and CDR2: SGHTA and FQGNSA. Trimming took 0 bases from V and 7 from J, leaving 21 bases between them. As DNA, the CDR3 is TGTGCCAGCAGCTTAGCATCACGTCAAGGCCGCTGGTCGACCCAGTACTTC. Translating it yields CASSLASRQGRWSTQYF.

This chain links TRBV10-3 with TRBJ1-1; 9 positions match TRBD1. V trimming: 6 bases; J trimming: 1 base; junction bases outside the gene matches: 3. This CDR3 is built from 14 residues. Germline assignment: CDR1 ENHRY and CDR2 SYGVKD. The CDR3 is CAIRAGQGNTEAFF. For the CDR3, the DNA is TGTGCCATCAGGGCGGGACAGGGGAACACTGAAGCTTTCTTT.

CDR3 bases: TGTGCCAGCAGTCCTAGACCAAACTACGAGCAGTACTTC. The encoded protein is CASSPRPNYEQYF. The chain is built from TRBV7-8 and TRBJ2-7; D remains ambiguous. Germline CDR1 and CDR2: SGHVS and FQNEAQ. The CDR3 sequence is 13 residues long. V was trimmed by 6 bases and J by 3 bases, leaving 12 bases between them.

The CDR3 bases are TGTGCCAGCCAACCGAGGAGGACACTAAAACGGGTTAATTCACCCCTCCACTTT. This gives the protein CASQPRRTLKRVNSPLHF. The chain has TRBV11-3 and TRBJ1-6; D may be TRBD1 (5 bases). The CDR3 has 18 amino acids. Looked up from germline, CDR1 is SGHNT and CDR2 is YENEEA. V was clipped by 8 bases and J by 6 bases, with 26 bases between them.

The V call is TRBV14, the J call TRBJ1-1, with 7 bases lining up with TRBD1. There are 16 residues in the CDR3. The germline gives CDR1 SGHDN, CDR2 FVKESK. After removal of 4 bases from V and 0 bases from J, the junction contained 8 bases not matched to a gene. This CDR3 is CASSPLRTGMNTEAFF. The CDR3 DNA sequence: TGTGCCAGCAGCCCTTTAAGGACAGGTATGAACACTGAAGCTTTCTTT.

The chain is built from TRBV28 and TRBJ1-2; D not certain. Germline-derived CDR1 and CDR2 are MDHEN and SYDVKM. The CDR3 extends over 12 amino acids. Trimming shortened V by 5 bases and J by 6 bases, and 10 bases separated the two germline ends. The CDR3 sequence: CASSRHSNGYTF. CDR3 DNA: TGTGCCAGCAGTCGACATTCAAATGGCTACACCTTC.